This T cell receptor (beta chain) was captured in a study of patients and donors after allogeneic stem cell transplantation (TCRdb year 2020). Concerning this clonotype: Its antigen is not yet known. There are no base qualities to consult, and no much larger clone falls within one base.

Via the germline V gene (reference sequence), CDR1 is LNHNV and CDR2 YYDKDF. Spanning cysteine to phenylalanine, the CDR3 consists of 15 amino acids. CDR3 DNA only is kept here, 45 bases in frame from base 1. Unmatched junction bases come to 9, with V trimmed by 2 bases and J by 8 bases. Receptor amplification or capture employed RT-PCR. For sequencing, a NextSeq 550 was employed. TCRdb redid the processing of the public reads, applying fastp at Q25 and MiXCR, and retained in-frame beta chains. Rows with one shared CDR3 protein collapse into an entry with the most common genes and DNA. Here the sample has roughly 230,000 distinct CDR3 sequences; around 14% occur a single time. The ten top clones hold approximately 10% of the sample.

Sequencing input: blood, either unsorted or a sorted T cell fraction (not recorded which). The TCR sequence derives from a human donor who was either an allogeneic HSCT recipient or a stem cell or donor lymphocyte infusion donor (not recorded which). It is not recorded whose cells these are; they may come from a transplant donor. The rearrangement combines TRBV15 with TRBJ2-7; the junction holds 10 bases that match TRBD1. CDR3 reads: CATSRKGQGVVKQYF. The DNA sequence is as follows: TGTGCCACCAGCAGAAAAGGACAGGGGGTCGTCAAGCAGTACTTC.